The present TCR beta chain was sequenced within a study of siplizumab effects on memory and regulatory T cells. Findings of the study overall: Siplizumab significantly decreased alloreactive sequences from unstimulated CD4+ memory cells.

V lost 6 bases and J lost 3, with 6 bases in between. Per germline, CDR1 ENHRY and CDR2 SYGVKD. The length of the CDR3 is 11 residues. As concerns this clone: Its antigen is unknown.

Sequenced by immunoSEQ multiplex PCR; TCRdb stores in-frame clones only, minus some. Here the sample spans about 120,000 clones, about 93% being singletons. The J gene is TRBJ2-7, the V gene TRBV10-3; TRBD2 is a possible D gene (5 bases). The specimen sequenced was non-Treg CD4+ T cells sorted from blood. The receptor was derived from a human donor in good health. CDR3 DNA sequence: TGTGCCATCAGGAGGGACTACGAGCAGTACTTC. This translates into CAIRRDYEQYF.